In its sample, the clone carrying this T cell receptor (beta chain) was seen once. Germline V gives CDR1 MDHEN, CDR2 SYDVKM. V lost 4 bases and J lost 4, with 15 bases in between. The CDR3 contains 15 residues. Data came from immunoSEQ multiplex PCR; TCRdb stores just in-frame clones and leaves some out. Of approximately 150,000 clones listed, about 86% are singletons. This entry belongs to a study of blood T cell repertoires in COVID-19. All enrollees were roughly 18 to 100 years old and from fewer than 25 US areas. The TCR was taken from a man aged 40-49 years with acute COVID-19. The rearrangement joins TRBV28 to TRBJ2-3; TRBD2 is a possible D gene (6 bases). The sequencing sample was made of PBMCs or T cells enriched from blood (not recorded which). CDR3 in amino acids: CASSSSGTPPDTQYF. The CDR3 coding sequence is TGTGCCAGCAGTTCCTCCGGGACTCCGCCAGATACGCAGTATTTT.